The rows below give T cell receptor beta chains drawn from one sample of a study of T cell repertoires in cytomegalovirus infection. TCRdb redid the calling of the reads with MiXCR, one entry per CDR3 protein. This sample has hundreds of thousands of distinct CDR3 sequences, with about 30% found just once. These receptors lack a known antigen. This specimen consisted of cultured CD8+ T cells from PBMCs, obtained from culture after CMV antigen stimulation. The receptors were gathered from a human donor in good health (CMV status not recorded). Some clones in this sample may be carry-over from other donors' samples. CDR3s include the opening cysteine and the closing phenylalanine or tryptophan. Each record gives: D gene, J gene, V gene, clone size, CDR3 DNA, CDR3 protein. D genes are given only for firm matches. Clone size is not always given. Where it is, it says once, few, many or a class for expanded clones.

D gene: TRBD2
J gene: TRBJ2-1
V gene: TRBV27
clone size: few
CDR3 DNA: TGTGCCAGCAGTTTATGGGCGGGGGGCGGAAATGAGCAGTTCTTC
CDR3 protein: CASSLWAGGGNEQFF

D gene: .
J gene: TRBJ1-1
V gene: TRBV7-6
clone size: many
CDR3 DNA: TGTGCCAGCAGCAAGTCAGAGTTCAGCACTGAAGCTTTCTTT
CDR3 protein: CASSKSEFSTEAFF

D gene: .
J gene: TRBJ2-3
V gene: TRBV12-3/TRBV12-4
clone size: .
CDR3 DNA: TGTGCCAGCAGTCCGCTCCTGACAGTGAGAGATACGCAGTATTTT
CDR3 protein: CASSPLLTVRDTQYF

D gene: .
J gene: TRBJ1-3
V gene: TRBV7-9
clone size: .
CDR3 DNA: TGTGCCAGCACCTTAATGACCCAGGGTGCTCCTGGAAACACCATATATTTT
CDR3 protein: CASTLMTQGAPGNTIYF

D gene: .
J gene: TRBJ1-1
V gene: TRBV9
clone size: .
CDR3 DNA: TGTGCCAGCAGCGTAAGCGCGGGGACTGAAGCTTTCTTT
CDR3 protein: CASSVSAGTEAFF

D gene: .
J gene: TRBJ2-7
V gene: TRBV15
clone size: few
CDR3 DNA: TGTGCCACCAGCAGAGATGGGGACGAGCAGTACTTC
CDR3 protein: CATSRDGDEQYF

D gene: .
J gene: TRBJ1-2
V gene: TRBV9
clone size: .
CDR3 DNA: TGTGCCAGCAGGCAGGGAATTGGCTACACCTTC
CDR3 protein: CASRQGIGYTF

D gene: .
J gene: TRBJ1-3
V gene: TRBV19
clone size: .
CDR3 DNA: TGTGCCAGTAGTGCGACGGACTCCTCTGGAAACACCATATATTTT
CDR3 protein: CASSATDSSGNTIYF

D gene: TRBD1
J gene: TRBJ1-2
V gene: TRBV12-3/TRBV12-4
clone size: .
CDR3 DNA: TGTGCCAGCAGCTTTTTCCAGGGGGCTAACTATGGCTACACCTTC
CDR3 protein: CASSFFQGANYGYTF

D gene: .
J gene: TRBJ2-3
V gene: TRBV7-8
clone size: many
CDR3 DNA: TGTGCCAGCAGCTCCCGGGACACAGGCACAGATACGCAGTATTTT
CDR3 protein: CASSSRDTGTDTQYF

D gene: .
J gene: TRBJ1-1
V gene: TRBV7-9
clone size: many
CDR3 DNA: TGTGCCAGCAGTTCTGGGGGAGGGAACACTGAAGCTTTCTTT
CDR3 protein: CASSSGGGNTEAFF

D gene: .
J gene: TRBJ2-7
V gene: TRBV10-1
clone size: .
CDR3 DNA: TGCGCCAGCACCAGAAGGGACGAGCAGTACTTC
CDR3 protein: CASTRRDEQYF